This entry describes one TCR beta chain. The data stem from a study of early T cells in non-severe SARS-CoV-2 infection. V lost 0 bases and J 2 bases, leaving 7 bases between the germline ends. Per germline, CDR1 SGHRS and CDR2 YFSETQ. The CDR3 loop spans 14 amino acids. MiXCR, run by TCRdb on the 5' RACE reads, gives a single entry per CDR3 protein. The table includes tens of thousands of distinct CDR3 sequences, roughly 12% detected once. The chain links TRBV5-1 to TRBJ2-3, with no clear D. The receptor was isolated from an adult who was a healthcare worker with PCR-confirmed SARS-CoV-2 infection or an uninfected control (not recorded which). The sample consisted of whole blood, taken at baseline. Written as DNA, the CDR3 is TGCGCCAGCAGCTTGGCCCAGCCCACAGATACGCAGTATTTT. Its translation is CASSLAQPTDTQYF.